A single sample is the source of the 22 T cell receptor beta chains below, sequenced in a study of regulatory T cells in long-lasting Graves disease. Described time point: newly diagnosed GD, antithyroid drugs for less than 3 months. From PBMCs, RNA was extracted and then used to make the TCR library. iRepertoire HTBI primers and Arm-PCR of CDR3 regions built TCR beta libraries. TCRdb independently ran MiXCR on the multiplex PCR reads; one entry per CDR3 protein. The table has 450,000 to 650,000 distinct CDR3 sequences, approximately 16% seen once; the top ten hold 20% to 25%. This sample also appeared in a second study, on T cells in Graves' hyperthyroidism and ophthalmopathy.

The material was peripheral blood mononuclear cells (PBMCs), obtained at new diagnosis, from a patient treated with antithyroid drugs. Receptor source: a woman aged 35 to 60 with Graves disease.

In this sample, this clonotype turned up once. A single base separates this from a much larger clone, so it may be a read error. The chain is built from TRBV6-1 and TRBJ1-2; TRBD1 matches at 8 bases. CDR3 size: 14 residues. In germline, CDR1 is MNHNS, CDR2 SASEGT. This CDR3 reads CAISETQGGYGYTF. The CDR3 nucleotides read TGTGCCATCAGTGAGACACAGGGGGGCTATGGCTACACCTTC.

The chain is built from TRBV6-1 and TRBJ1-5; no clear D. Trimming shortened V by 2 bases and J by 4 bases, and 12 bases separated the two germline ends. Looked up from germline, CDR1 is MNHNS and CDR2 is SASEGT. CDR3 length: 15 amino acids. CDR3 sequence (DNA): TGTGCCAGCAGTGAATCATCCGCCCAGAATCAGCCCCAGCATTTT. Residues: CASSESSAQNQPQHF.

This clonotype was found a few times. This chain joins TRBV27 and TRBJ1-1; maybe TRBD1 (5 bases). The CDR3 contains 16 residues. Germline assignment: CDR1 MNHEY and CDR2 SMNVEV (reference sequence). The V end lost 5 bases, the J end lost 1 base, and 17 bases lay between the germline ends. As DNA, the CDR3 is TGTGCCAGCAGTACCACCGGGGCACGTCGGAACACTGAAGCTTTCTTT. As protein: CASSTTGARRNTEAFF.

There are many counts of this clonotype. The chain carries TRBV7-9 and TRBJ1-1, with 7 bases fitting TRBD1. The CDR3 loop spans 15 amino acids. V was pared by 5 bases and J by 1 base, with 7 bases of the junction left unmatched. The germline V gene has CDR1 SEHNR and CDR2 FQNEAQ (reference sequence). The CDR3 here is CASSPYRGGNTEAFF. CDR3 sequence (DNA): TGTGCCAGCAGCCCCTACAGGGGTGGGAACACTGAAGCTTTCTTT.

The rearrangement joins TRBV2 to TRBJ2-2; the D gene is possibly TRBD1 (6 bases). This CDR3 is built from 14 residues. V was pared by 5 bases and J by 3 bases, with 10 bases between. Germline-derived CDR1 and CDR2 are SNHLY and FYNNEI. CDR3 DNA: TGTGCCAGCAGTCGGGACACCTACACCGGGGAGCTGTTTTTT. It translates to CASSRDTYTGELFF.

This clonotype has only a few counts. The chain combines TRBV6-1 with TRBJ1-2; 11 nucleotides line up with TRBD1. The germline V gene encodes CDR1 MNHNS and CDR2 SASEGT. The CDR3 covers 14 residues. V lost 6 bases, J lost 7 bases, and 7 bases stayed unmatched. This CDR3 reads CASRIGGTGGGYTF. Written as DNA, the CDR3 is TGTGCCAGCAGAATCGGTGGGACAGGGGGTGGCTACACCTTC.

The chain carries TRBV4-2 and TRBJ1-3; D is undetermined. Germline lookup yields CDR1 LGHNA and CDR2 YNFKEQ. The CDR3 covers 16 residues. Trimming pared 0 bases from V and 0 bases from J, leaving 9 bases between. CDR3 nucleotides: TGTGCCAGCAGCCAAGATCGGCCGGGCTCTGGAAACACCATATATTTT. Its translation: CASSQDRPGSGNTIYF.

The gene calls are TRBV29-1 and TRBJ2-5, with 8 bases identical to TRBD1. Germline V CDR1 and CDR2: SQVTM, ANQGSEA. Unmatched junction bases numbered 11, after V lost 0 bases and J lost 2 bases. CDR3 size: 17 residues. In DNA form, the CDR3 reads TGCAGCGTTGAAGAGGACAGGGACGCTTCCCTTCAAGAGACCCAGTACTTC. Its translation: CSVEEDRDASLQETQYF. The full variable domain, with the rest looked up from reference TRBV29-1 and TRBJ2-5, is SAVISQKPSRDICQRGTSLTIQCQVDSQVTMMFWYRQQPGQSLTLIATANQGSEATYESGFVIDKFPISRPNLTFSTLTVSNMSPEDSSIYLCSVEEDRDASLQETQYFGPGTRLLVL.

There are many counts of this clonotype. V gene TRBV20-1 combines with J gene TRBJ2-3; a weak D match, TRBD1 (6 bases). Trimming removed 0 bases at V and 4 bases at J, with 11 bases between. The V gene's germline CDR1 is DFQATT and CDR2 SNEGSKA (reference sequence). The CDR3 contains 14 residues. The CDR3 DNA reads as TGCAGTGCTAGAGAAACAGGGAACGCAGATACGCAGTATTTT. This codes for CSARETGNADTQYF.

The CDR3 reads CASTGWADQPQHF. The CDR3 DNA reads TGTGCCAGTACGGGGTGGGCAGATCAGCCCCAGCATTTT. The chain carries TRBV19 and TRBJ1-5; D unresolved. Looked up from germline, CDR1 is LNHDA and CDR2 is SQIVND (reference sequence). CDR3 length: 13 residues. Trimming left V 7 bases short and J 5 bases short, with 12 bases between.

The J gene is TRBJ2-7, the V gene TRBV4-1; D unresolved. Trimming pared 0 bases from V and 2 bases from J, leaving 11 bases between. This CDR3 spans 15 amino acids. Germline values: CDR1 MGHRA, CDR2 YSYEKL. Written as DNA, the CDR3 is TGCGCCAGCAGCCAAGATCAATTTGAGCCCTACGAGCAGTACTTC. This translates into CASSQDQFEPYEQYF.

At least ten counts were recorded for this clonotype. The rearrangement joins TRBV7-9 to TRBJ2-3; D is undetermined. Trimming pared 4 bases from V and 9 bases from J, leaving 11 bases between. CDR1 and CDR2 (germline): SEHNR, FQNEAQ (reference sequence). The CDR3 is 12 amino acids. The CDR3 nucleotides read TGTGCCAGCAGCTCTACGGGTAGAACGCAGTATTTT. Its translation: CASSSTGRTQYF.

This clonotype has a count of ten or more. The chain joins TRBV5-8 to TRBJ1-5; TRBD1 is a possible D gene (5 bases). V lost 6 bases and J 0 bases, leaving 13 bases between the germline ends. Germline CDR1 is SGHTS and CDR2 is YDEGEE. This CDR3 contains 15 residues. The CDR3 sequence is CASTSWGISNQPQHF. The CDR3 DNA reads TGTGCCAGCACCTCCTGGGGGATTAGCAATCAGCCCCAGCATTTT. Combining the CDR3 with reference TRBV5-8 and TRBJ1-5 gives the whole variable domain EAGVTQSPTHLIKTRGQQATLRCSPISGHTSVYWYQQALGLGLQFLLWYDEGEERNRGNFPPRFSGRQFPNYSSELNVNALELEDSALYLCASTSWGISNQPQHFGDGTRLSIL.

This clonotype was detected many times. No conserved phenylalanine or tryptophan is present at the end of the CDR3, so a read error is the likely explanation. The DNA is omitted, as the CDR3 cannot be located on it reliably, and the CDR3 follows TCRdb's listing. This CDR3 reads CASSRTGGPPVI. The rearrangement joins TRBV6-1 to TRBJ1-5; the table gives TRBD1 as D, unverified against the DNA. The CDR3 adds up to 12 amino acids, both ends counted. Per the germline V gene, CDR1 is MNHNS and CDR2 is SASEGT.

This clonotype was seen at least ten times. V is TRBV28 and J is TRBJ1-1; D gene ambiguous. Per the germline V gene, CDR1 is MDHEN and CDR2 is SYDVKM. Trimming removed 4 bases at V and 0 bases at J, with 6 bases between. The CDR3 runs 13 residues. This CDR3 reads CASSWSLNTEAFF. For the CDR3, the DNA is TGTGCCAGCAGTTGGAGCCTGAACACTGAAGCTTTCTTT.

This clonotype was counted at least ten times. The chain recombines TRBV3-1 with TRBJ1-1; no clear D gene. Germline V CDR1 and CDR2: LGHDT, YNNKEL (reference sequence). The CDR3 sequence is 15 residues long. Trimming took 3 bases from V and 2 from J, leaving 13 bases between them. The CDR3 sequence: CASSHDGAFNTEAFF. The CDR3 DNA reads TGTGCCAGCAGCCATGATGGAGCATTTAACACTGAAGCTTTCTTT.

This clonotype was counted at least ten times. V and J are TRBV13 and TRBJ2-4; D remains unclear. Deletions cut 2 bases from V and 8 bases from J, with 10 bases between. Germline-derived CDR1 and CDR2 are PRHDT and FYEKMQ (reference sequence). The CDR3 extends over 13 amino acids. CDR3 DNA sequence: TGTGCCAGCAGCTTAAGGTTTTGGGACATTCAGTACTTC. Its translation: CASSLRFWDIQYF. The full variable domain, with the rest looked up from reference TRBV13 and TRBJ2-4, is AAGVIQSPRHLIKEKRETATLKCYPIPRHDTVYWYQQGPGQDPQFLISFYEKMQSDKGSIPDRFSAQQFSDYHSELNMSSLELGDSALYFCASSLRFWDIQYFGAGTRLSVL.

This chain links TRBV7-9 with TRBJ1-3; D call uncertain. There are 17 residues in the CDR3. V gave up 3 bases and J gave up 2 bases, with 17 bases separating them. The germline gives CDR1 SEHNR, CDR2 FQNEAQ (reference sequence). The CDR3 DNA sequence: TGTGCCAGCAGCTTGCGCCGGGTCCCTCACCCTGGAAACACCATATATTTT. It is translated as CASSLRRVPHPGNTIYF.

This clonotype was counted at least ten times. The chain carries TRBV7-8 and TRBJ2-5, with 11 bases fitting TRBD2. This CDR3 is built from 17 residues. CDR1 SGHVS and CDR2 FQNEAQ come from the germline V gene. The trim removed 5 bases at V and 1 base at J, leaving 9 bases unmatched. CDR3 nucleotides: TGTGCCAGCAGCCTCCCTAGCGGGGGGCCCCGCCAAGAGACCCAGTACTTC. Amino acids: CASSLPSGGPRQETQYF. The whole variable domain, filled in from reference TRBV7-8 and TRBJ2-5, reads GAGVSQSPRYKVAKRGQDVALRCDPISGHVSLFWYQQALGQGPEFLTYFQNEAQLDKSGLPSDRFFAERPEGSVSTLKIQRTQQEDSAVYLCASSLPSGGPRQETQYFGPGTRLLVL.

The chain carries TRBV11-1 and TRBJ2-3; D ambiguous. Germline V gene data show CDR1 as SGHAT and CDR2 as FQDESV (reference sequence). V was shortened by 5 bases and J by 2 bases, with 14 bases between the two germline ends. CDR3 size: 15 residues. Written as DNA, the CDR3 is TGTGCCAGCAGCCGCACCCAGGACCCCACAGATACGCAGTATTTT. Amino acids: CASSRTQDPTDTQYF.

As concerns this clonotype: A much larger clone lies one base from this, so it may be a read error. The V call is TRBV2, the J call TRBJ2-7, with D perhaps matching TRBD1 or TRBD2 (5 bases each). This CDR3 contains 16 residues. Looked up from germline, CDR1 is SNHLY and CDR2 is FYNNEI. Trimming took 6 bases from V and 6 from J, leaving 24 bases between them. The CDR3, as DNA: TGTGCCAGCAGGAATATACGCCGGGACCCGAGAGGCGAGCAGTACTTC. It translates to CASRNIRRDPRGEQYF.

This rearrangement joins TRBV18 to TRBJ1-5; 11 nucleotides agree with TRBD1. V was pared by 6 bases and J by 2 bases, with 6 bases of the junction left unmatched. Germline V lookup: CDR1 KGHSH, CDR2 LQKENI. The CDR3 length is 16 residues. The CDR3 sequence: CASSRTGGDGNQPQHF. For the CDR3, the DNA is TGTGCCAGCTCGCGGACAGGGGGCGACGGCAATCAGCCCCAGCATTTT. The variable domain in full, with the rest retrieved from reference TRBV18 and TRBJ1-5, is NAGVMQNPRHLVRRRGQEARLRCSPMKGHSHVYWYRQLPEEGLKFMVYLQKENIIDESGMPKERFSAEFPKEGPSILRIQQVVRGDSAAYFCASSRTGGDGNQPQHFGDGTRLSIL.